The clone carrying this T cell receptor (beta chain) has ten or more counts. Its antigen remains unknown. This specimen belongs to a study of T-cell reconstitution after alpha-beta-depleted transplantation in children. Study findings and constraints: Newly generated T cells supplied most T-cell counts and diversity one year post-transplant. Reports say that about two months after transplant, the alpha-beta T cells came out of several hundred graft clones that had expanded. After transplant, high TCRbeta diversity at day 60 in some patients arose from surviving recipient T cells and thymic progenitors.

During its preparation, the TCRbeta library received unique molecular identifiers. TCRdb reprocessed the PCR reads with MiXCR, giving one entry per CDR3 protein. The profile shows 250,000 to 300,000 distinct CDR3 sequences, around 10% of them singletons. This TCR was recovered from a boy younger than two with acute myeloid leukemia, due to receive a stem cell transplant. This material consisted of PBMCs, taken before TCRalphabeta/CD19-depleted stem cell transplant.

CDR3 sequence: CASSNSPTEAFF. CDR3 nucleotide sequence: TGTGCCAGCAGCAACTCACCGACTGAAGCTTTCTTT. The chain carries TRBV7-6 and TRBJ1-1; D not resolved. Trimming removed 5 bases at V and 5 bases at J, with 9 bases between. The CDR3 length is 12 residues. Germline assignment: CDR1 SGHVS and CDR2 FNYEAQ.